The clone carrying this T cell receptor beta chain was picked up a small number of times. This sample includes further DNA sequences coding for the same CDR3. The data were taken from a study of blood T cell repertoires in COVID-19. Study as a whole: Whether acute or convalescent, the COVID-19 samples came from the United States, Italy and Spain. The cDNA or gDNA used as material had been derived from T cells, B-cell-depleted T cells, or PBMCs.

V lost 0 bases to trimming and J lost 1 base, with 8 bases between them. The CDR3 sequence is 15 residues long. Germline V lookup: CDR1 SGHRS, CDR2 YFSETQ. Original processing notes: Using reference gene primer amplification, nucleated cell counts were estimated. Produced via immunoSEQ multiplex PCR; TCRdb's table is partial and in-frame only. The D gene and trimming were derived from the DNA, and the V and J assignments and clone size from that table. In the table there are fewer than 120,000 clones, less than 85% of which are singletons. The specimen sequenced was peripheral blood. The clonotype was recovered from a woman older than 75 with acute or convalescent COVID-19. The V call is TRBV5-1, the J call TRBJ1-5, with a possible D match to TRBD1 (5 bases). CDR3 DNA: TGCGCCAGCAGCTTGGCCGGGGGAAGCAATCAGCCCCAGCATTTT. Its protein is CASSLAGGSNQPQHF.